This section outlines one T cell receptor beta chain sequence together with its context. This specimen belongs to a study of cytomegalovirus exposure and HLA in healthy donors. Across the whole study: Sequencing of roughly 180 million T cells in an earlier analysis found some 100 million unique TCR beta sequences.

The study ran its PCR with 60 Vbeta and 13 Jbeta primers. Assay: immunoSEQ multiplex PCR; the TCRdb copy retains only in-frame clones and omits some. The sample yields about 140,000 clones, about 75% seen once. The CDR3 loop spans 12 amino acids. Deletions cut 2 bases from V and 8 bases from J, with 9 bases between. CDR1 and CDR2 from the germline V gene are SNHLY and FYNNEI. The V call is TRBV2, the J call TRBJ1-2, with D maybe TRBD1 (5 bases). Specimen: PBMCs. The sequence was collected from a woman in her twenties or thirties in good health and CMV-seronegative. For the CDR3, the DNA is TGTGCCAGCAGTGAACAGGGCAGGGGCTACACCTTC. Translation: CASSEQGRGYTF.